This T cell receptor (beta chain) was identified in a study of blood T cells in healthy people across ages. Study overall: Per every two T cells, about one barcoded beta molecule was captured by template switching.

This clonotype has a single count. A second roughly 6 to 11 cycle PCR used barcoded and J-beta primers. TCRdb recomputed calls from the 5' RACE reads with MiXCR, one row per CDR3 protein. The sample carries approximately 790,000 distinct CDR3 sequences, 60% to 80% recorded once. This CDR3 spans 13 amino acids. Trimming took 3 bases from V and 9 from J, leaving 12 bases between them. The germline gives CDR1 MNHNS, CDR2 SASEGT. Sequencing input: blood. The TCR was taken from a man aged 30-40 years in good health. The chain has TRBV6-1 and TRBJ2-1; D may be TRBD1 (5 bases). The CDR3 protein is CASSDSPQGEQFF. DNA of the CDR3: TGTGCCAGCAGTGACAGCCCTCAGGGTGAGCAGTTCTTC.